The rows below give T cell receptor beta chains drawn from one sample of a study of cytomegalovirus exposure and HLA in healthy donors. TCRdb's copy holds only in-frame clones and misses some; the assay was immunoSEQ multiplex PCR. The sample contains some 150,000 clones, roughly 77% of which appear only once. Sequenced material: PBMCs. The receptors here all came from a young man in good health and CMV-seropositive. The CDR3 runs from the conserved cysteine through the conserved F or W. Clone sizes are given selectively: once, few, many, or a class where the clone is expanded.

abundance,len,v_gene,CDR3aa
few,15,TRBV7-2,CASSLGQLNNSPLHF
NA,15,TRBV5-1,CASSLTGQGNSPLHF
NA,16,TRBV29-1,CSVGLLASGDQETQYF
NA,14,TRBV7-9,CASSLGAGTDTQYF
few,15,TRBV7-2,CASILDRLNTGELFF
few,17,TRBV11-1,CASSWAAGSGSSGELFF
NA,15,TRBV7-9,CASSPRGGTQETQYF
once,15,TRBV19,CASSFSGGKTGELFF
NA,20,TRBV23-1,CASSQSLYVLLDRPTYEQYF
NA,15,TRBV7-8,CASSLAGVANYGYTF